This T cell receptor (beta chain) was sequenced during a study of vaccination and CD4 T cells after COVID-19. CDR3 length equals 14 residues. Germline V gene lookup returns CDR1 SQVTM and CDR2 ANQGSEA. Trimming left V 7 bases short and J 6 bases short, with 21 bases between. This sample's treatment: roughly ten-day PBMC culture with coronavirus spike peptide pools or control peptides (ViraFEST assay). This clonotype occurred a few times. Its antigen remains unknown. CD4+ T cells that had been cultured provided DNA sequenced with the Oncomine TCR Beta short-read assay. TCRdb called the PCR reads again in MiXCR, with one record for every CDR3 protein. The data hold about 20,000 distinct CDR3 sequences, with roughly 43% observed a single time.

The clonotype was recovered from a human donor who had recovered from COVID-19. Material: CD4+ T cells from blood, cultured in vitro, obtained after SARS-CoV-2 vaccination. This rearrangement joins TRBV29-1 to TRBJ1-1; a weak D match, TRBD1 (5 bases). CDR3 protein: CSADKVRDLPEAFF. CDR3 nucleotide sequence: TGCAGCGCCGACAAGGTCAGGGACTTACCTGAAGCTTTCTTT. Based on the CDR3 plus reference TRBV29-1 and TRBJ1-1, the full variable domain is SAVISQKPSRDICQRGTSLTIQCQVDSQVTMMFWYRQQPGQSLTLIATANQGSEATYESGFVIDKFPISRPNLTFSTLTVSNMSPEDSSIYLCSADKVRDLPEAFFGQGTRLTVV.